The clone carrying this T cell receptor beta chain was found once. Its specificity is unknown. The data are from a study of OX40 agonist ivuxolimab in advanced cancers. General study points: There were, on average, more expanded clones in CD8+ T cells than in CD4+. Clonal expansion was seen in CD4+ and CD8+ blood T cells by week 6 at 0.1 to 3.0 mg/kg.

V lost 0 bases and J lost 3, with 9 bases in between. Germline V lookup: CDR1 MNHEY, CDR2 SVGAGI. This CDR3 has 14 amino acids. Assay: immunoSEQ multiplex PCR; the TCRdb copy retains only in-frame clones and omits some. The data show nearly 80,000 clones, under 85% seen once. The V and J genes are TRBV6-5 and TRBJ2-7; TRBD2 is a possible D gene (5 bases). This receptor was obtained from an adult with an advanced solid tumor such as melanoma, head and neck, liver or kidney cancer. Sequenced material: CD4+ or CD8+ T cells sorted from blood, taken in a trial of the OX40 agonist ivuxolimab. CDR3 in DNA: TGTGCCAGCAGTTACTCTACCCGGGACTACGAGCAGTACTTC. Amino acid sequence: CASSYSTRDYEQYF.